A single sample gave rise to the 27 T cell receptor beta chains below, sequenced in a study of identical twins. Via MiXCR, TCRdb re-called the 5' RACE reads, giving one row per CDR3 protein. The sample includes hundreds of thousands of distinct CDR3 sequences, around 7.5% of them seen just once. These data were also filed under a second study, of yellow fever vaccine responses in identical twins.

The sequenced material came from PBMCs. All receptors derive from a woman aged 18-30 years in good health.

The chain combines TRBV5-8 with TRBJ2-7, with D tentatively TRBD2 (5 bases). The V end lost 1 base, the J end lost 6 bases, and 17 bases lay between the germline ends. Germline loops: CDR1 SGHTS, CDR2 YDEGEE. CDR3 length: 15 amino acids. CDR3 sequence (DNA): TGTGCCAGCAGCTTGACGGACGGGTGGGAGCGCGAGCAGTACGTC. Translation: CASSLTDGWEREQYV.

This clonotype has at least ten counts. CDR3 region: CSVARGLAGEGFKGNIQYF. The CDR3 region has the DNA TGCAGCGTTGCGAGAGGACTAGCGGGAGAAGGGTTTAAGGGAAACATTCAGTACTTC. The chain uses TRBV29-1 and TRBJ2-4; 13 nucleotides align to TRBD2. Germline CDR1 reads SQVTM; CDR2 reads ANQGSEA. V was pared by 4 bases and J by 6 bases, with 18 bases of the junction left unmatched. This CDR3 has 19 residues.

This clonotype was picked up a small number of times. The chain is built from TRBV5-1 and TRBJ1-1; 10 bases are a match to TRBD1. Germline V lookup: CDR1 SGHRS, CDR2 YFSETQ. The CDR3 runs 17 residues. Unmatched junction bases numbered 5, after V lost 0 bases and J lost 0 bases. CDR3 bases: TGCGCCAGCAGCTTGGCCGCGACAGGGGGCTTGAACACTGAAGCTTTCTTT. Residues: CASSLAATGGLNTEAFF.

Ten or more counts support this clonotype. V usage is TRBV7-9 and J usage is TRBJ2-2; 11 bases map to TRBD1. V lost 3 bases and J lost 0; bases outside the gene matches: 0. The CDR3 has 16 residues. Germline CDR1 SEHNR, CDR2 FQNEAQ (reference sequence). The CDR3 region has the DNA TGTGCCAGCAGCTTGGACAGGGGGCCGAACACCGGGGAGCTGTTTTTT. It translates to CASSLDRGPNTGELFF.

This clonotype was recorded many times. V and J are TRBV29-1 and TRBJ2-7; 7 bases are shared with TRBD2. Germline CDR1 and CDR2: SQVTM and ANQGSEA. Trimming at V came to 5 bases and at J to 0 bases, leaving 16 bases not matched to a gene. The CDR3 runs 17 residues. The CDR3 reads CSVLGKQSGADSYEQYF. As DNA, the CDR3 is TGCAGCGTTTTGGGGAAGCAAAGCGGGGCTGACTCCTACGAGCAGTACTTC.

This clonotype was counted at least ten times. The J gene is TRBJ2-1, the V gene TRBV28; D is perhaps TRBD1 (5 bases). The CDR3 runs 15 residues. The ends were cut back, 5 bases at V and 4 bases at J, with 15 bases in the middle. The germline CDR1 and CDR2 sequences are MDHEN and SYDVKM. The CDR3 coding sequence is TGTGCCAGCAGTAAAAGACAGAACGTTTACAATGAGCAGTTCTTC. The encoded protein is CASSKRQNVYNEQFF.

Many counts were recorded for this clonotype. The rearrangement uses TRBV2 and TRBJ2-3, with 9 bases identical to TRBD2. There are 13 residues in the CDR3. V trimming: 8 bases; J trimming: 3 bases; junction bases outside the gene matches: 3. Germline V gene sequence: CDR1 SNHLY, CDR2 FYNNEI. CDR3 nucleotides: TGTGCCAGCGTAAGCGGGGGGACAGATACGCAGTATTTT. This codes for CASVSGGTDTQYF.

This clonotype has a handful of counts. The gene calls are TRBV20-1 and TRBJ2-7; D assignment may be TRBD1 or TRBD2 (6 bases each). The ends were cut back, 5 bases at V and 4 bases at J, with 18 bases in the middle. The CDR3 has 14 residues. The germline V gene has CDR1 DFQATT and CDR2 SNEGSKA (reference sequence). The CDR3 DNA reads as TGCAGTGCTCGGTCAGCACTAGGGGGGTACGAGCAGTACTTC. This codes for CSARSALGGYEQYF.

This clonotype showed up just a few times. The chain couples TRBV10-1 to TRBJ2-3; D is perhaps TRBD1 or TRBD2 (5 bases each). The V and J ends lost 9 bases and 3 bases respectively, with 19 bases between them. The CDR3 runs to 15 residues. CDR1 and CDR2 (germline): WNHNN, SYGVQD (reference sequence). CDR3 sequence: CARTRSRDGTDTQYF. CDR3 nucleotide sequence: TGCGCCAGAACTCGCTCTCGGGACGGAACAGATACGCAGTATTTT.

This clonotype was recorded at least ten times. The chain uses TRBV3-1 and TRBJ2-1, with 11 bases that match TRBD2. Trimming at V came to 1 base and at J to 8 bases, leaving 7 bases not matched to a gene. There are 16 residues in the CDR3. Germline V lookup: CDR1 LGHDT, CDR2 YNNKEL (reference sequence). DNA of the CDR3: TGTGCCAGCAGCCAAGGGGCGACTAGCGGGGTGGATGAGCAGTTCTTC. This encodes CASSQGATSGVDEQFF.

The table lists this clonotype with many counts. V gene TRBV6-5 combines with J gene TRBJ2-7; TRBD2 matches 9 bases. From germline, CDR1 is MNHEY and CDR2 SVGAGI. The CDR3 totals 16 residues. V lost 0 bases to trimming and J lost 2 bases; unmatched junction nucleotides: 5. CDR3 residues: CASSYSKTSGTYEQYF. The CDR3 DNA sequence: TGTGCCAGCAGTTACTCGAAGACTAGCGGTACCTACGAGCAGTACTTC.

There are a few counts of this clonotype. A read error may account for a junction end that differs from germline. In DNA, the CDR3 is TGTGCCAGCAGTCCCGGCCCTCAGTTTCGAAGTTTCTCTTTC. It is translated as CASSPGPQFRSFSF. The chain couples TRBV12-3 or TRBV12-4 to TRBJ1-2; D is uncertain. The CDR3 contains 14 residues.

V gene TRBV2 combines with J gene TRBJ1-1, with a possible D match to TRBD1 (5 bases). Trimming shortened V by 6 bases and J by 1 base, and 12 bases separated the two germline ends. The CDR3 is 14 residues long. Germline V CDR1 and CDR2: SNHLY, FYNNEI. The CDR3 region has the DNA TGTGCCAGCAGAGGGACTACTCGGAACACTGAAGCTTTCTTT. It is translated as CASRGTTRNTEAFF. The full variable domain, rest sourced from reference TRBV2 and TRBJ1-1, is EPEVTQTPSHQVTQMGQEVILRCVPISNHLYFYWYRQILGQKVEFLVSFYNNEISEKSEIFDDQFSVERPDGSNFTLKIRSTKLEDSAMYFCASRGTTRNTEAFFGQGTRLTVV.

The CDR3 loop is CSARVEGADIQYF. The CDR3 coding sequence is TGCAGTGCTAGGGTGGAGGGGGCGGACATTCAGTACTTC. This chain uses TRBV20-1 with TRBJ2-4; the D gene is possibly TRBD1 (7 bases). The germline V gene has CDR1 DFQATT and CDR2 SNEGSKA (reference sequence). V gave up 3 bases and J gave up 8 bases, with 14 bases separating them. This CDR3 has 13 amino acids.

The table lists this clonotype with many counts. This chain joins TRBV29-1 and TRBJ2-5, with D perhaps being TRBD1 or TRBD2 (5 bases each). Looked up from germline, CDR1 is SQVTM and CDR2 is ANQGSEA. CDR3 size: 15 residues. The V and J ends lost 1 base and 5 bases respectively, with 17 bases between them. CDR3 sequence reads: CSVEAGSGRRETQYF. The DNA of the CDR3 is TGCAGCGTTGAAGCGGGTTCAGGGAGAAGGGAGACCCAGTACTTC.

This clonotype was seen at least ten times. J is TRBJ1-2 and V is TRBV2, with D unresolved. The CDR3 sequence is 15 residues long. Germline V gene data show CDR1 as SNHLY and CDR2 as FYNNEI. V lost 2 bases to trimming and J lost 8 bases, with 18 bases between them. The CDR3 DNA follows: TGTGCCAGCAGTGAACTGTCTGGGGTGAATGGAGGCTACACCTTC. Protein product: CASSELSGVNGGYTF.

The table lists this clonotype with many counts. This chain connects TRBV7-9 to TRBJ2-1; 8 bases line up with TRBD2. CDR1 SEHNR and CDR2 FQNEAQ come from the germline V gene (reference sequence). The CDR3 consists of 16 residues. The V gene end was trimmed by 4 bases and the J gene end by 2 bases; junction bases not matched to a gene: 7. The CDR3 loop reads CASSSPRAGAYNEQFF. Here the CDR3 DNA reads TGTGCCAGCAGCTCCCCGCGAGCGGGGGCCTACAATGAGCAGTTCTTC.

This clonotype was detected many times. The V gene is TRBV10-3, the J gene TRBJ2-1; 8 nucleotides agree with TRBD2. Germline CDR1 reads ENHRY; CDR2 reads SYGVKD. This CDR3 spans 17 amino acids. V shed 4 bases, J shed 5 bases, and the junction held 13 bases outside the gene matches. CDR3 residues: CAISAYSSGWADNEQFF. Written as DNA, the CDR3 is TGTGCCATCAGTGCCTACTCTAGCGGGTGGGCAGACAATGAGCAGTTCTTC.

This chain joins TRBV10-3 and TRBJ1-3, with D possibly TRBD1 on 5 matching bases. V dropped 4 bases and J dropped 0 bases, with 13 bases sitting between them. This CDR3 contains 16 residues. In germline, CDR1 is ENHRY, CDR2 SYGVKD. This CDR3 reads CAISGWTSGSGNTIYF. Here the CDR3 DNA reads TGTGCCATCAGTGGGTGGACAAGTGGCTCTGGAAACACCATATATTTT.

The table lists this clonotype with many counts. The chain has TRBV6-1 and TRBJ2-7; 8 bases are a match to TRBD1. This CDR3 spans 15 amino acids. With 5 bases clipped from V and 5 bases from J, the junction kept 11 bases outside the gene matches. Germline CDR1 reads MNHNS; CDR2 reads SASEGT. In DNA, the CDR3 is TGTGCCAGCAGTAGGACAGGGTCAGCCTTAGACGAGCAGTACGTC. Amino acids: CASSRTGSALDEQYV.

This clonotype was picked up many times. This chain joins TRBV5-5 and TRBJ2-7; the D is unclear. This CDR3 region has 14 residues. V lost 0 bases and J lost 0, with 7 bases in between. Germline V gene lookup returns CDR1 SGHKS and CDR2 YYEKEE (reference sequence). DNA for the CDR3: TGTGCCAGCAGCTTGGGGGGTGGCTCCTACGAGCAGTACGTC. Its translation: CASSLGGGSYEQYV.

The chain uses TRBV29-1 and TRBJ2-2; possibly TRBD1 or TRBD2 for D (7 bases each). There are 17 residues in the CDR3. Trimming removed 6 bases at V and 6 bases at J, with 26 bases between. The V gene's germline CDR1 is SQVTM and CDR2 ANQGSEA. The CDR3 protein is CSVRQGDFPRGAGELFF. The CDR3, as DNA: TGCAGCGTGAGGCAGGGGGATTTCCCCCGGGGGGCCGGGGAGCTGTTTTTT.

The rearrangement uses TRBV19 and TRBJ1-5; D remains unclear. CDR1 is LNHDA, CDR2 SQIVND, per germline (reference sequence). V gave up 5 bases and J gave up 0 bases, with 11 bases separating them. This CDR3 is 15 amino acids long. In DNA, the CDR3 is TGTGCCAGTAGTGGGGTAGGATTTAGCAATCAGCCCCAGCATTTT. It specifies CASSGVGFSNQPQHF. The full variable domain, its missing parts supplied by reference TRBV19 and TRBJ1-5, is DGGITQSPKYLFRKEGQNVTLSCEQNLNHDAMYWYRQDPGQGLRLIYYSQIVNDFQKGDIAEGYSVSREKKESFPLTVTSAQKNPTAFYLCASSGVGFSNQPQHFGDGTRLSIL.

In this sample, this clonotype turned up a few times. The chain joins TRBV24-1 to TRBJ2-7, with no clear D. This CDR3 spans 13 amino acids. V was trimmed by 0 bases and J by 7 bases, leaving 9 bases between them. Germline values: CDR1 KGHDR, CDR2 SFDVKD. The CDR3 loop reads CATSDLSSTEQYF. In nucleotides, the CDR3 is TGTGCCACCAGTGATTTGTCCTCGACTGAGCAGTACTTC.

This clonotype was observed a few times. The chain is built from TRBV21-1 and TRBJ2-5; the D call TRBD2 from the table was never checked on the DNA. TRBV21-1 is reported as a pseudogene. The CDR3 sequence is 13 residues long. The CDR3 DNA follows: TGTGCCAGCAGTGGGACTAAACAAGAGACCCAGTACTTC. Its protein product is CASSGTKQETQYF.

This clonotype appeared many times. The chain combines TRBV21-1 with TRBJ2-3; the table's D call of TRBD1 was not tested on the DNA. TRBV21-1 is deemed a pseudogene. The CDR3 has 12 residues. In nucleotides, the CDR3 is TGTGCCAGCAGCAAAGAGGGAGAGGCGCAGTATTTT. It codes for CASSKEGEAQYF.

V and J are TRBV18 and TRBJ2-5; D is unclear. This CDR3 spans 13 amino acids. V was shortened by 3 bases and J by 5 bases, with 10 bases between the two germline ends. CDR1 is KGHSH, CDR2 LQKENI, per germline. In DNA form, the CDR3 reads TGTGCCAGCTCACCGCTCCCCAGGGAGACCCAGTACTTC. The encoded protein is CASSPLPRETQYF. Using reference TRBV18 and TRBJ2-5 for the parts outside the CDR3, the full variable domain is NAGVMQNPRHLVRRRGQEARLRCSPMKGHSHVYWYRQLPEEGLKFMVYLQKENIIDESGMPKERFSAEFPKEGPSILRIQQVVRGDSAAYFCASSPLPRETQYFGPGTRLLVL.